This T cell receptor beta chain originates from a study of cytomegalovirus exposure and HLA in healthy donors. The data were produced by immunoSEQ multiplex PCR, yet TCRdb's version contains in-frame clones alone and is incomplete. Counted here are 100,000 to 150,000 clones, about 88% occurring once; the ten biggest clones make up approximately 1.3%. With 0 bases removed from V and 4 bases from J, the gap between germline ends came to 14 bases. Germline V gives CDR1 SGHRS, CDR2 YFSETQ. The CDR3 is 16 residues long. General study points: Some TCR beta chains (164 of them) were listed as cytomegalovirus-associated.

Concerning this clone: Its antigen is unknown.

The rearrangement links TRBV5-1 to TRBJ2-1; D is undetermined. The source is a man aged 30-40 years in good health and CMV-seronegative. Material: PBMCs. The CDR3 sequence is CASSLASRSSYNEQFF. DNA of the CDR3: TGCGCCAGCAGCTTGGCCTCGAGGAGTTCTTACAATGAGCAGTTCTTC.